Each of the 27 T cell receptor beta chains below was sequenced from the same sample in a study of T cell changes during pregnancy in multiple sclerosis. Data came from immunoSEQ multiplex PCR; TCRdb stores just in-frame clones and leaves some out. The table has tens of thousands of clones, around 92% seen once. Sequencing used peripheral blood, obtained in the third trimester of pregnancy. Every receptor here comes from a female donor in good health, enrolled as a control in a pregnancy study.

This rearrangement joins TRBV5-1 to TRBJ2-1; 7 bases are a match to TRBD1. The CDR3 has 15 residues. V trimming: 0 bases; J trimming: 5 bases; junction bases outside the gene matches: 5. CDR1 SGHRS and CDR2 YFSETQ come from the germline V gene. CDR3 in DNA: TGCGCCAGCAGCTTGGTAAGGGGGCCAGACAATGAGCAGTTCTTC. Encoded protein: CASSLVRGPDNEQFF. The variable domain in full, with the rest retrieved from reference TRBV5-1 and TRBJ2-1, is KAGVTQTPRYLIKTRGQQVTLSCSPISGHRSVSWYQQTPGQGLQFLFEYFSETQRNKGNFPGRFSGRQFSNSRSEMNVSTLELGDSALYLCASSLVRGPDNEQFFGPGTRLTVL.

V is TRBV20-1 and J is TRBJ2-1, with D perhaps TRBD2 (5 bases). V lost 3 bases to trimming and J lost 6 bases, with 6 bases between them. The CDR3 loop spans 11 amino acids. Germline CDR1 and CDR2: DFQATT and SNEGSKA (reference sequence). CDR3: CSASEGNEQFF. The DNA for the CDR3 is TGCAGTGCTAGTGAGGGCAATGAGCAGTTCTTC.

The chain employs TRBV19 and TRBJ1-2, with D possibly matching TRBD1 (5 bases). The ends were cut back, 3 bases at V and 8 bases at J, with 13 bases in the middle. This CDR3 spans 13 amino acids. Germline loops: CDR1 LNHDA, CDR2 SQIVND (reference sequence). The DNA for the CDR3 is TGTGCCAGTAGTATTAAGACAGAAACCGGCTACACCTTC. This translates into CASSIKTETGYTF.

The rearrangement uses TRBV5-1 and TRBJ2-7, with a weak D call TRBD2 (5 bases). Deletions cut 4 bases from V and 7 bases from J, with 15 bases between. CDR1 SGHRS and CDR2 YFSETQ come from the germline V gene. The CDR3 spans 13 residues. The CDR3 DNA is TGCGCCAGCAGCCTGGAGCGGATGGGGGAGCAGTACTTC. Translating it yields CASSLERMGEQYF. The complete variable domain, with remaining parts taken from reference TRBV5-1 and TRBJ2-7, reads KAGVTQTPRYLIKTRGQQVTLSCSPISGHRSVSWYQQTPGQGLQFLFEYFSETQRNKGNFPGRFSGRQFSNSRSEMNVSTLELGDSALYLCASSLERMGEQYFGPGTRLTVT.

The CDR3 reads CASSSRQAEINEKLFF. As DNA, the CDR3 is TGTGCCAGCAGTTCCCGCCAGGCCGAAATTAATGAAAAACTGTTTTTT. V gene TRBV27 combines with J gene TRBJ1-4; no reliable D call. This CDR3 region has 16 residues. The germline gives CDR1 MNHEY, CDR2 SMNVEV (reference sequence). V lost 4 bases to trimming and J lost 4 bases, with 16 bases between them.

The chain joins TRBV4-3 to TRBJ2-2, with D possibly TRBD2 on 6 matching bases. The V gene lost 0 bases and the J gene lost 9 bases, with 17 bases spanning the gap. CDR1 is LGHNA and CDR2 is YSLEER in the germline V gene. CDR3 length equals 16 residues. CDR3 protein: CASSQERDARSRELFF. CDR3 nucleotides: TGCGCCAGCAGCCAAGAGCGGGACGCGCGTTCTCGGGAGCTGTTTTTT.

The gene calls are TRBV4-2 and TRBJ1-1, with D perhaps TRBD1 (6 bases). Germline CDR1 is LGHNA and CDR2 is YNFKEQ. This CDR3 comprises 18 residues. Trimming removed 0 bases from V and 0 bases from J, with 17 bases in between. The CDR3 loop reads CASSQELGDNYLNTEAFF. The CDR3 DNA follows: TGTGCCAGCAGCCAAGAATTAGGGGACAACTACTTGAACACTGAAGCTTTCTTT.

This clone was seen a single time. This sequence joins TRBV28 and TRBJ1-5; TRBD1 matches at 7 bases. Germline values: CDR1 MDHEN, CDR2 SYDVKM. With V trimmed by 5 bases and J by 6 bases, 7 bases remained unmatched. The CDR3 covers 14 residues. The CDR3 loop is CASSPIAGGQPQHF. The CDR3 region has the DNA TGTGCCAGCAGTCCCATAGCAGGGGGTCAGCCCCAGCATTTT.

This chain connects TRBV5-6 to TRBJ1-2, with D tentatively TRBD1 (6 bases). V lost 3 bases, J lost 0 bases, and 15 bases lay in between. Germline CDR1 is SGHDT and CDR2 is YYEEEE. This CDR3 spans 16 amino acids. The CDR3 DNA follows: TGTGCCAGCAGCTCGGGACAAACTTCATCTAACTATGGCTACACCTTC. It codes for CASSSGQTSSNYGYTF. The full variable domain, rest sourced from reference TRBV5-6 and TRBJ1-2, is DAGVTQSPTHLIKTRGQQVTLRCSPKSGHDTVSWYQQALGQGPQFIFQYYEEEERQRGNFPDRFSGHQFPNYSSELNVNALLLGDSALYLCASSSGQTSSNYGYTFGSGTRLTVV.

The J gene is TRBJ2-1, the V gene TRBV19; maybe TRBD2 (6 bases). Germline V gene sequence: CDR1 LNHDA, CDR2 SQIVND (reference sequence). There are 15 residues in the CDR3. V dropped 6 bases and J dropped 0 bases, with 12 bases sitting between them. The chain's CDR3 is CASSLSGSSYNEQFF. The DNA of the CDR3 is TGTGCCAGTAGCCTTAGCGGAAGCTCCTACAATGAGCAGTTCTTC.

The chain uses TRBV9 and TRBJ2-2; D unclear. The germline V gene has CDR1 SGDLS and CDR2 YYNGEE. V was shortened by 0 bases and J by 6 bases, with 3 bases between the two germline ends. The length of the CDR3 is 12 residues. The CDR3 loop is CASSVGPGELFF. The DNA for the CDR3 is TGTGCCAGCAGCGTAGGGCCCGGGGAGCTGTTTTTT. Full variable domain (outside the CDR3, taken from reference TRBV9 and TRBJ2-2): DSGVTQTPKHLITATGQRVTLRCSPRSGDLSVYWYQQSLDQGLQFLIQYYNGEERAKGNILERFSAQQFPDLHSELNLSSLELGDSALYFCASSVGPGELFFGEGSRLTVL.

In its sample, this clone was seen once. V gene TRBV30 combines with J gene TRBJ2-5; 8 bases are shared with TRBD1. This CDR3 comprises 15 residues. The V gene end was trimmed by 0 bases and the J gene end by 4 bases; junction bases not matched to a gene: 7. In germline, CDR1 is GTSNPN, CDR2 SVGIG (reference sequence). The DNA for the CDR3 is TGTGCCTGGAGTGTAGGGTCAGGGGGCAGAGAGACCCAGTACTTC. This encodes CAWSVGSGGRETQYF.

In DNA form, the CDR3 reads TGTGCCAGCAGCTTAGATGGGACTAGCAATGGTGATCAGTTCTTC. Translating gives CASSLDGTSNGDQFF. The chain employs TRBV7-2 and TRBJ2-1, with 9 bases aligning to TRBD2. CDR3 length: 15 amino acids. Germline CDR1 reads SGHTA; CDR2 reads FQGNSA. V was pared by 1 base and J by 13 bases, with 11 bases of the junction left unmatched. The full variable domain, in which reference TRBV7-2 and TRBJ2-1 provide the parts outside the CDR3, is GAGVSQSPSNKVTEKGKDVELRCDPISGHTALYWYRQSLGQGLEFLIYFQGNSAPDKSGLPSDRFSAERTGGSVSTLTIQRTQQEDSAVYLCASSLDGTSNGDQFFGPGTRLTVL.

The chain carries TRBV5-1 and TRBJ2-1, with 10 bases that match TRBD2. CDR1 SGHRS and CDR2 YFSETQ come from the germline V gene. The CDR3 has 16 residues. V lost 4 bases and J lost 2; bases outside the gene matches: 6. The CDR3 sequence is CASSLAGATTYNEQFF. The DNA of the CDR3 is TGCGCCAGCAGCCTAGCGGGAGCAACTACCTACAATGAGCAGTTCTTC.

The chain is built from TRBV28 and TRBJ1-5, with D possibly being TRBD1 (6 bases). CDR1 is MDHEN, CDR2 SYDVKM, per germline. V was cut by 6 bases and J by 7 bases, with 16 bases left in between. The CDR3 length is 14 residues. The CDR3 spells CASSSPGAAQPQHF. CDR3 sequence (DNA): TGTGCCAGCAGCTCCCCAGGGGCTGCGCAGCCCCAGCATTTT. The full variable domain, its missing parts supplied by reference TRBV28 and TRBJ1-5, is DVKVTQSSRYLVKRTGEKVFLECVQDMDHENMFWYRQDPGLGLRLIYFSYDVKMKEKGDIPEGYSVSREKKERFSLILESASTNQTSMYLCASSSPGAAQPQHFGDGTRLSIL.

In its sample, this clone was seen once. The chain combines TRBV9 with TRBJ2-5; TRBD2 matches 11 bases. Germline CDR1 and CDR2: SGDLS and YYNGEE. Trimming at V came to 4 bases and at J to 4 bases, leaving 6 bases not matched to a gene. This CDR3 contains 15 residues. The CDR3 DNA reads TGTGCCAGCAGCCCCACCCTAGCGGGAGGAGAGACCCAGTACTTC. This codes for CASSPTLAGGETQYF.

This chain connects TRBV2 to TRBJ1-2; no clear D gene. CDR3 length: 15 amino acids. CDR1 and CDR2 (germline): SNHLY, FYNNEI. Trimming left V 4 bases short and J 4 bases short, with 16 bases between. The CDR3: CASSAVSLGGYGYTF. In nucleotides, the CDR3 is TGTGCCAGCAGTGCCGTCAGCTTAGGAGGCTATGGCTACACCTTC.

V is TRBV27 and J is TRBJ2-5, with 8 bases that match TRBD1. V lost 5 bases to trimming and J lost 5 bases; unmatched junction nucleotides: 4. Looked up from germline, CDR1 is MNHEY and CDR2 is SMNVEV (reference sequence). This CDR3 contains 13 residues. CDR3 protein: CASSPGGRETQYF. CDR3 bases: TGTGCCAGCAGTCCAGGGGGCAGGGAGACCCAGTACTTC.

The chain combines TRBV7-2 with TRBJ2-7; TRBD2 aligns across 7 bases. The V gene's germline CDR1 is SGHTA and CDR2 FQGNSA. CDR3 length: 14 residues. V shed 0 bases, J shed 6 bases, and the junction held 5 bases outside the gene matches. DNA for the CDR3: TGTGCCAGCAGCTTAGCGCGGGAGCAGGCCGAGCAGTACTTC. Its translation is CASSLAREQAEQYF.

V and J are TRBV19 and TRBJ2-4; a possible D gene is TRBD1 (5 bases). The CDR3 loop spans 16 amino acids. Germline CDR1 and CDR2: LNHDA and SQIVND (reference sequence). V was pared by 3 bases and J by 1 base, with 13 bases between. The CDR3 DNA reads TGTGCCAGTAGTATCTGGGGCAGCCTCGCCAAAAACATTCAGTACTTC. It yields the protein CASSIWGSLAKNIQYF.

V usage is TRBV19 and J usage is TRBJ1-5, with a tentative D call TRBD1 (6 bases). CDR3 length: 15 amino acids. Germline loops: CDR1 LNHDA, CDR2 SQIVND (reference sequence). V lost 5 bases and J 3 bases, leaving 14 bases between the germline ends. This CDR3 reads CASSRQALHNQPQHF. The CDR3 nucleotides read TGTGCCAGTAGTCGACAGGCCCTCCACAATCAGCCCCAGCATTTT.

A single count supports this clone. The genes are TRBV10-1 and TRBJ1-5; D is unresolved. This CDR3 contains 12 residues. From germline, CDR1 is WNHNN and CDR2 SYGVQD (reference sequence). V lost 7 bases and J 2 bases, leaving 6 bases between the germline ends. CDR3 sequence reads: CASTEGNQPQHF. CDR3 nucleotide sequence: TGCGCCAGCACGGAGGGCAATCAGCCCCAGCATTTT.

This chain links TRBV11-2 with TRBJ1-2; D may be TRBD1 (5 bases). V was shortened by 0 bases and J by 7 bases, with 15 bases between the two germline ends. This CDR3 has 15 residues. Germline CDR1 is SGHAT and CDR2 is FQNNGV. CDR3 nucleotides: TGTGCCAGCAGCTTAGATCCCGGGGGACTTCGTGGCTACACCTTC. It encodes CASSLDPGGLRGYTF.

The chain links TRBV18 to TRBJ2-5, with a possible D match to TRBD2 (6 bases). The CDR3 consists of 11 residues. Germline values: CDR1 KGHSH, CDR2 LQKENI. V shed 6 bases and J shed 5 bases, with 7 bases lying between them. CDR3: CASSRGETQYF. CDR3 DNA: TGTGCCAGCTCCCGGGGGGAGACCCAGTACTTC.

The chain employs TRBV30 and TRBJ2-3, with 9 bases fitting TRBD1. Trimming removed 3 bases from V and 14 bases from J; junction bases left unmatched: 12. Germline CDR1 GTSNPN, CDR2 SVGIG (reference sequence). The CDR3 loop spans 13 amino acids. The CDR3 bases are TGTGCCTGGAGCACGGGACAGGGCGCAATTGGGTATTTT. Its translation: CAWSTGQGAIGYF.

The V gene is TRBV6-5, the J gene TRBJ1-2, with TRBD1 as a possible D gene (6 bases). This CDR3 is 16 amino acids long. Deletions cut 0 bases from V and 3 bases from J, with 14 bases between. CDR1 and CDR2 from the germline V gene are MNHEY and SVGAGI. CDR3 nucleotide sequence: TGTGCCAGCAGTTACTCAAGACAGGATCCTCACTATGGCTACACCTTC. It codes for CASSYSRQDPHYGYTF.

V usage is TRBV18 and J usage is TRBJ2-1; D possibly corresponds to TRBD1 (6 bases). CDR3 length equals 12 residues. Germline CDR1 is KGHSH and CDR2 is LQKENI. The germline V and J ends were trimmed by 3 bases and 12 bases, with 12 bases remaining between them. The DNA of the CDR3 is TGTGCCAGCTCACCTGCATCCAGGGGGCAGTTCTTC. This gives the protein CASSPASRGQFF.